The 5 T cell receptor beta chains listed next were all sequenced from one sample in a study of T cells in Graves' hyperthyroidism and ophthalmopathy. Amplification targeted TCR beta CDR3 regions from RNA transcripts. TCR CDR3 regions were first amplified by RT-PCR with HTBI primers. In TCRdb, the multiplex PCR reads were re-called with MiXCR into one record per CDR3 protein. The sample yields 500,000 to 600,000 distinct CDR3 sequences, approximately 48% seen once. The sequenced material came from peripheral blood or thyroid tissue (not recorded which). Every receptor here comes from an adult woman with Graves' disease, either hyperthyroidism or ophthalmopathy (not recorded which).

A remark on this clonotype: No conserved phenylalanine or tryptophan ends this CDR3, so it is likely a read error. Because the CDR3's place on the DNA is in doubt, the DNA is left out and the CDR3 is given as listed by TCRdb. This chain uses TRBV20-1 with TRBJ2-5. Germline loops: CDR1 DFQATT, CDR2 SNEGSKA (reference sequence). The CDR3 numbers 14 amino acids, ends counted. This CDR3 reads CSARDLGDGYTFGS.

The sample holds many counts of this clonotype. This sequence joins TRBV20-1 and TRBJ1-5; no clear D. This CDR3 is 14 amino acids long. Trimming took 5 bases from V and 4 from J, leaving 15 bases between them. CDR1 and CDR2 from the germline V gene are DFQATT and SNEGSKA (reference sequence). The CDR3 DNA sequence: TGCAGTGCTGTCTTGGGATCCGGAAATCAGCCCCAGCATTTT. This codes for CSAVLGSGNQPQHF.

This clonotype has only a few counts. The rearrangement links TRBV15 to TRBJ1-5; D is ambiguous. The CDR3 spans 14 residues. CDR1 LNHNV and CDR2 YYDKDF come from the germline V gene (reference sequence). V was cut by 6 bases and J by 2 bases, with 11 bases left in between. In DNA, the CDR3 is TGTGCCACCAGAGGAGGTGTGGGCAATCAGCCCCAGCATTTT. Its translation is CATRGGVGNQPQHF.

The rearrangement joins TRBV19 to TRBJ1-2; TRBD1 might be the D (6 bases). The CDR3 sequence is 15 residues long. Trimming stripped 9 bases from V and 0 bases from J, with 17 bases between. Germline V gene lookup returns CDR1 LNHDA and CDR2 SQIVND (reference sequence). The CDR3 loop is CASSFVGAPNYGYTF. Written as DNA, the CDR3 is TGTGCCAGCAGTTTTGTGGGGGCGCCTAACTATGGCTACACCTTC.

The chain couples TRBV20-1 to TRBJ1-4, with 7 bases matching TRBD1. Germline V CDR1 and CDR2: DFQATT, SNEGSKA (reference sequence). With V trimmed by 0 bases and J by 2 bases, 6 bases remained unmatched. The CDR3 has 16 residues. The CDR3 DNA sequence: TGCAGTGCTAGAGATGTTTCGACAGGGACTAATGAAAAACTGTTTTTT. Translation: CSARDVSTGTNEKLFF.